The 27 T cell receptor beta chains given below trace back to one sample, sequenced in a study of CD8 T cells in Susac syndrome. A quantity of about 0.45 to 1 ug RNA underwent reverse transcription using random hexamers. TCRdb fed the immunoSEQ multiplex PCR reads into MiXCR, producing one record per CDR3 protein. This table holds about 100,000 distinct CDR3 sequences, about 95% found once. Sequenced: CD8+ T cells from PBMCs. Receptors originate from a human donor with Susac syndrome.

The gene calls are TRBV20-1 and TRBJ1-1; possibly TRBD1 for D (6 bases). CDR3 length: 14 amino acids. Germline loops: CDR1 DFQATT, CDR2 SNEGSKA (reference sequence). The V gene lost 3 bases and the J gene lost 1 base, with 12 bases spanning the gap. The CDR3 nucleotides read TGCAGTGCTAGTGCTGGGGGGCCGAACACTGAAGCTTTCTTT. Translated, it gives CSASAGGPNTEAFF.

This chain joins TRBV23-1 and TRBJ1-2; 8 bases align to TRBD1. TRBV23-1 is an open reading frame, and its role is uncertain. With V trimmed by 4 bases and J by 4 bases, 14 bases remained unmatched. The CDR3 length is 17 residues. The CDR3 region is CASSRTQGVGLAYGYTF. CDR3 coding DNA: TGCGCCAGCAGTCGAACACAGGGGGTAGGACTAGCCTATGGCTACACCTTC.

The chain couples TRBV28 to TRBJ2-2; D gene ambiguous. The V and J ends lost 2 bases and 6 bases respectively, with 13 bases between them. The CDR3 sequence is 15 residues long. CDR1 is MDHEN and CDR2 is SYDVKM in the germline V gene. CDR3 sequence reads: CASSLSTPPPGELFF. CDR3 DNA sequence: TGTGCCAGCAGTTTAAGTACCCCACCACCCGGGGAGCTGTTTTTT.

This chain connects TRBV7-8 to TRBJ1-5; D might be TRBD1 (6 bases). The V gene's germline CDR1 is SGHVS and CDR2 FQNEAQ. Trimming pared 1 base from V and 15 bases from J, leaving 10 bases between. This CDR3 is built from 11 residues. CDR3 in amino acids: CASSLGGQLHF. The CDR3 DNA follows: TGTGCCAGCAGCTTAGGGGGGCAATTGCATTTT.

The J gene is TRBJ2-7, the V gene TRBV13; 7 bases are a match to TRBD1. CDR1 and CDR2 (germline): PRHDT, FYEKMQ (reference sequence). The CDR3 has 17 residues. After removal of 1 base from V and 3 bases from J, the junction contained 12 bases not matched to a gene. The CDR3 nucleotides are TGTGCCAGCAGCTTAGCCCCCGGGACAGATCAGATCTACGAGCAGTACTTC. It encodes CASSLAPGTDQIYEQYF.

The gene calls are TRBV4-2 and TRBJ2-7; TRBD2 matches at 8 bases. V was clipped by 0 bases and J by 7 bases; unmatched bases: 11. The CDR3 has 16 amino acids. The germline gives CDR1 LGHNA, CDR2 YNFKEQ. The CDR3 bases are TGTGCCAGCAGCCAAGATCTGGCCAGCGGGGGTCAGGAGCAGTACTTC. Encoded protein: CASSQDLASGGQEQYF.

The chain uses TRBV29-1 and TRBJ2-1; 11 bases line up with TRBD2. Germline V gene data show CDR1 as SQVTM and CDR2 as ANQGSEA. This CDR3 contains 14 residues. V lost 7 bases to trimming and J lost 5 bases; unmatched junction nucleotides: 7. The CDR3 region has the DNA TGCAGCGCTCTAGCGGGGGGTTTCGACAATGAGCAGTTCTTC. It is translated as CSALAGGFDNEQFF.

The rearrangement joins TRBV6-2 or TRBV6-3 to TRBJ2-5, with D perhaps TRBD1 or TRBD2 (5 bases each). V shed 6 bases and J shed 5 bases, with 16 bases lying between them. Germline assignment: CDR1 MNHEY and CDR2 SVGEGT. The CDR3 is 14 residues long. The CDR3 DNA reads as TGTGCCAGCAGATTCCTCGGGGACGGGGAGACCCAGTACTTC. This gives the protein CASRFLGDGETQYF.

The rearrangement links TRBV7-9 to TRBJ2-1; D is uncertain. Trimming took 9 bases from V and 5 from J, leaving 5 bases between them. The CDR3 length is 10 residues. Germline CDR1 SEHNR, CDR2 FQNEAQ (reference sequence). CDR3 nucleotides: TGTGCCAGTTGGGACAATGAGCAGTTCTTC. It specifies CASWDNEQFF.

The J gene is TRBJ1-3, the V gene TRBV6-5; 7 bases align to TRBD1. Germline CDR1 and CDR2: MNHEY and SVGAGI. After removal of 2 bases from V and 0 bases from J, the junction contained 7 bases not matched to a gene. The CDR3 totals 17 residues. The CDR3 sequence is CASSYHYRGRSGNTIYF. CDR3 coding DNA: TGTGCCAGCAGTTACCACTACAGGGGACGCTCTGGAAACACCATATATTTT.

The CDR3 nucleotides read TGTGCCAGCAGTAAAACAACTAGCGGGGGGAACTACGAGCAGTACTTC. Its translation is CASSKTTSGGNYEQYF. The chain recombines TRBV6-1 with TRBJ2-7; TRBD2 agrees at 12 bases. This CDR3 contains 16 residues. Trimming removed 5 bases from V and 3 bases from J; junction bases left unmatched: 8. Germline values: CDR1 MNHNS, CDR2 SASEGT.

The CDR3 region is CASTGSTYNEQFF. The CDR3 bases are TGTGCCAGCACAGGGTCAACCTACAATGAGCAGTTCTTC. This chain connects TRBV28 to TRBJ2-1; D possibly corresponds to TRBD1 (5 bases). V gave up 7 bases and J gave up 2 bases, with 9 bases separating them. The CDR3 extends over 13 amino acids. Per the germline V gene, CDR1 is MDHEN and CDR2 is SYDVKM.

The chain joins TRBV4-1 to TRBJ2-1; D ambiguous. V was shortened by 0 bases and J by 8 bases, with 8 bases between the two germline ends. Per the germline V gene, CDR1 is MGHRA and CDR2 is YSYEKL. The CDR3 length is 13 residues. CDR3 region: CASSQDVDYEQFF. In DNA form, the CDR3 reads TGCGCCAGCAGCCAAGATGTAGACTATGAGCAGTTCTTC.

The chain has TRBV7-8 and TRBJ2-7; D not resolved. The germline V gene has CDR1 SGHVS and CDR2 FQNEAQ. V lost 3 bases, J lost 1 base, and 7 bases lay in between. There are 13 residues in the CDR3. The CDR3: CASSFPPSYEQYF. In DNA, the CDR3 is TGTGCCAGCAGCTTCCCCCCGTCCTACGAGCAGTACTTC. The full variable domain, with the rest looked up from reference TRBV7-8 and TRBJ2-7, is GAGVSQSPRYKVAKRGQDVALRCDPISGHVSLFWYQQALGQGPEFLTYFQNEAQLDKSGLPSDRFFAERPEGSVSTLKIQRTQQEDSAVYLCASSFPPSYEQYFGPGTRLTVT.

The V call is TRBV3-1, the J call TRBJ2-5; 8 positions match TRBD2. The CDR3 is made up of 16 amino acids. V dropped 0 bases and J dropped 5; count of bases not matched to a gene: 8. The germline V gene encodes CDR1 LGHDT and CDR2 YNNKEL (reference sequence). As DNA, the CDR3 is TGTGCCAGCAGCCAAGAACGATTAGCGGGAACGGAGACCCAGTACTTC. It yields the protein CASSQERLAGTETQYF.

This clonotype was found once. This chain uses TRBV15 with TRBJ2-2, with D perhaps given as TRBD1 or TRBD2 (5 bases each). The CDR3 runs to 16 residues. Germline loops: CDR1 LNHNV, CDR2 YYDKDF (reference sequence). Trimming cost V 7 bases and J 0 bases, with 15 bases left between them. In DNA, the CDR3 is TGTGCCACCACCACTTTTGGGACCCCGAACACCGGGGAGCTGTTTTTT. It is translated as CATTTFGTPNTGELFF.

The V gene is TRBV3-1, the J gene TRBJ1-2; the match to TRBD1 covers 7 bases. The CDR3 runs 15 residues. V lost 0 bases and J lost 7; bases outside the gene matches: 8. Germline lookup yields CDR1 LGHDT and CDR2 YNNKEL (reference sequence). The CDR3 spells CASSQDYRGTAGYTF. DNA for the CDR3: TGTGCCAGCAGCCAAGATTACAGGGGTACGGCTGGCTACACCTTC.

The rearrangement uses TRBV6-5 and TRBJ2-6; unclear D gene. Germline V gene sequence: CDR1 MNHEY, CDR2 SVGAGI. Deletions cut 8 bases from V and 0 bases from J, with 8 bases between. The CDR3 length is 14 residues. For the CDR3, the DNA is TGTGCCAGCGCGAAGGACTCTGGGGCCAACGTCCTGACTTTC. Translation gives CASAKDSGANVLTF.

The CDR3 bases are TGTGCCAGCAGTTTTGGTGTGCAGCCCCAGCATTTT. It codes for CASSFGVQPQHF. The chain uses TRBV12-3 or TRBV12-4 and TRBJ1-5; D call uncertain. V gave up 3 bases and J gave up 7 bases, with 7 bases separating them. This CDR3 spans 12 amino acids.

CDR3 loop: CASSRGASGANVLTF. The CDR3 DNA is TGTGCCAGTAGTCGTGGGGCTTCGGGGGCCAACGTCCTGACTTTC. The rearrangement links TRBV19 to TRBJ2-6; a weak D match, TRBD1 (5 bases). This CDR3 is 15 amino acids long. The V end lost 5 bases, the J end lost 4 bases, and 12 bases lay between the germline ends. The germline V gene has CDR1 LNHDA and CDR2 SQIVND (reference sequence).

This clonotype was recorded once. J is TRBJ2-4 and V is TRBV29-1, with 7 bases lining up with TRBD2. Germline CDR1 and CDR2: SQVTM and ANQGSEA. The CDR3 is made up of 13 amino acids. V dropped 6 bases and J dropped 7; count of bases not matched to a gene: 9. CDR3 in amino acids: CSVGGSSGNIQYF. The CDR3 DNA sequence: TGCAGCGTGGGCGGGAGCAGCGGGAACATTCAGTACTTC.

The chain is built from TRBV15 and TRBJ2-4, with TRBD2 matching 7 bases. V gave up 5 bases and J gave up 1 base; unmatched junction bases: 5. This CDR3 contains 15 residues. Germline values: CDR1 LNHNV, CDR2 YYDKDF (reference sequence). CDR3 sequence reads: CATSGGESAKNIQYF. In DNA, the CDR3 is TGTGCCACCAGCGGGGGGGAGTCCGCCAAAAACATTCAGTACTTC.

This chain uses TRBV27 with TRBJ1-5, with a tentative D call TRBD1 (6 bases). Germline V gives CDR1 MNHEY, CDR2 SMNVEV (reference sequence). This CDR3 contains 16 residues. With 6 bases removed from V and 4 bases from J, the gap between germline ends came to 19 bases. The CDR3 reads CASSPWPGQPNQPQHF. CDR3 in DNA: TGTGCCAGCAGCCCCTGGCCCGGACAGCCTAATCAGCCCCAGCATTTT.

The CDR3 is CASSERQWILQGPNTEAFF. The CDR3 bases are TGTGCCAGCAGTGAAAGACAATGGATCTTGCAGGGCCCAAACACTGAAGCTTTCTTT. V and J are TRBV25-1 and TRBJ1-1, with D possibly TRBD1 on 5 matching bases. V lost 2 bases and J 2 bases, leaving 24 bases between the germline ends. Germline V gene sequence: CDR1 MGHDK, CDR2 SYGVNS. This CDR3 comprises 19 residues.

About this clonotype itself: One end of the junction does not line up with germline, which may come from a read error. V and J are TRBV28 and TRBJ1-2; perhaps TRBD1 as D (6 bases). Germline V CDR1 and CDR2: MDHEN, SYDVKM. The CDR3 contains 12 residues. Here the CDR3 DNA reads TGTGCCAGCACTTTAGGGGGGCATGGCTACACCTTC. Protein: CASTLGGHGYTF.

J is TRBJ2-7 and V is TRBV29-1; 9 bases are a match to TRBD1. Germline trimming cut 7 bases from V and 6 bases from J; bases unmatched to any gene: 13. The V gene's germline CDR1 is SQVTM and CDR2 ANQGSEA. This CDR3 comprises 14 residues. The CDR3 region has the DNA TGCAGCGCGGCGCCCGGGACAGGGAGTACCGAGCAGTACTTC. Protein: CSAAPGTGSTEQYF.

V and J are TRBV6-5 and TRBJ1-2; possible D gene TRBD1, 5 bases. The germline V gene has CDR1 MNHEY and CDR2 SVGAGI. The CDR3 runs to 13 residues. Between the trimmed V and J ends, which lost 2 bases and 8 bases, there was a span of 12 bases. The CDR3 loop reads CASSYGGFEGYTF. In nucleotides, the CDR3 is TGTGCCAGCAGTTACGGGGGGTTTGAAGGCTACACCTTC.